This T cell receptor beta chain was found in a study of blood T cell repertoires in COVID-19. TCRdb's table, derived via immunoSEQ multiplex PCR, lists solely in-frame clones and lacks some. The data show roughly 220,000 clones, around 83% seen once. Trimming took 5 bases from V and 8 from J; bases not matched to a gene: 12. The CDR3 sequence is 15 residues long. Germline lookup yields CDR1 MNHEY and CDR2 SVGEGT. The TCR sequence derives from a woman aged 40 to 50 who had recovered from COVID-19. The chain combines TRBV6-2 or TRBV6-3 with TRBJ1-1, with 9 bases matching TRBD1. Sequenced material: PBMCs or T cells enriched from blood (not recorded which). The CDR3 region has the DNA TGTGCCAGCAGTCGTCCCGGGACAGGGTTGGGGGAAGCTTTCTTT. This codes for CASSRPGTGLGEAFF.